This TCR beta chain was sequenced during a study of T-cell reconstitution after alpha-beta-depleted transplantation in children. The authors prepared the TCRbeta library with unique molecular identifiers. One entry per CDR3 protein, called by TCRdb with MiXCR from the PCR reads. The sample has over 400,000 distinct CDR3 sequences; about 12% are singletons. V dropped 8 bases and J dropped 0; count of bases not matched to a gene: 13. CDR1 and CDR2 (germline): ENHRY, SYGVKD. The CDR3 extends over 17 amino acids. This sequence originates from a human donor who donated a stem cell graft to a child with combined immunodeficiency. The material sequenced was PBMCs from the stem cell graft donor, taken from the stem cell graft. This chain links TRBV10-3 with TRBJ1-3; 7 bases are shared with TRBD1. CDR3 DNA: TGTGCCATCGGGGAAACAGGGGACCGGGGCTCTGGAAACACCATATATTTT. Its protein product is CAIGETGDRGSGNTIYF.